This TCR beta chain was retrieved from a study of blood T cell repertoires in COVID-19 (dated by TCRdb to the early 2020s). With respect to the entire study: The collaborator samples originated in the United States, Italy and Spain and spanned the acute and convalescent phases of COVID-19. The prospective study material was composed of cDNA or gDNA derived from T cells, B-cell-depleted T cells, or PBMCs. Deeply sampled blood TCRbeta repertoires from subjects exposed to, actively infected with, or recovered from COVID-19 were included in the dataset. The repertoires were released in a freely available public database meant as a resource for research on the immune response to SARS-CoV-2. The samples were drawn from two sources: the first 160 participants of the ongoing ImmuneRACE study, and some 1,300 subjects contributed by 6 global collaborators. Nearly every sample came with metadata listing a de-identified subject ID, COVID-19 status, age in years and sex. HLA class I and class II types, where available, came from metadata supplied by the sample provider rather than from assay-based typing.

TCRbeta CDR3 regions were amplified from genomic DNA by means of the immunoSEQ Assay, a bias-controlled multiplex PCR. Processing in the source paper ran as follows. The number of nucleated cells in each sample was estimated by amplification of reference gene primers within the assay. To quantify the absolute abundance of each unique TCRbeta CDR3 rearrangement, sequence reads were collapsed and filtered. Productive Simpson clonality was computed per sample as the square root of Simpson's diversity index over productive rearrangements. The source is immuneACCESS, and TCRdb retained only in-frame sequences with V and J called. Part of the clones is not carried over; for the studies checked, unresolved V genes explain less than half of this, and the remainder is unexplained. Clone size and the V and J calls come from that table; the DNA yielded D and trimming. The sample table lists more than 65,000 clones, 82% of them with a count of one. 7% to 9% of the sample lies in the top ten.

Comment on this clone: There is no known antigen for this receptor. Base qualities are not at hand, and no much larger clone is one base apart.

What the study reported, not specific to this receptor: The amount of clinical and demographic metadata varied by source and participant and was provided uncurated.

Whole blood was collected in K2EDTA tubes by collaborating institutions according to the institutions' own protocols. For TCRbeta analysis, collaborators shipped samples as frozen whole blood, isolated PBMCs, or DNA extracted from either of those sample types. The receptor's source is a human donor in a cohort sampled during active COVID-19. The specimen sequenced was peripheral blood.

The CDR3 loop reads CASPGQGAVSNQPQHF. The nucleotides are TGTGCCAGTCCGGGACAGGGGGCGGTGAGCAATCAGCCCCAGCATTTT. The receptor chain draws on TRBV19 and TRBJ1-5, and TRBD1 aligns with 12 junction nucleotides. V is cut back by 8 bases and J by 1 base, with 6 bases in the junction unmatched. The germline V gene encodes CDR1 LNHDA and CDR2 SQIVND (reference sequence). Taken from cysteine to phenylalanine, the CDR3 has 16 residues. The kept DNA is CDR3 alone, 48 bases in frame from the first base.